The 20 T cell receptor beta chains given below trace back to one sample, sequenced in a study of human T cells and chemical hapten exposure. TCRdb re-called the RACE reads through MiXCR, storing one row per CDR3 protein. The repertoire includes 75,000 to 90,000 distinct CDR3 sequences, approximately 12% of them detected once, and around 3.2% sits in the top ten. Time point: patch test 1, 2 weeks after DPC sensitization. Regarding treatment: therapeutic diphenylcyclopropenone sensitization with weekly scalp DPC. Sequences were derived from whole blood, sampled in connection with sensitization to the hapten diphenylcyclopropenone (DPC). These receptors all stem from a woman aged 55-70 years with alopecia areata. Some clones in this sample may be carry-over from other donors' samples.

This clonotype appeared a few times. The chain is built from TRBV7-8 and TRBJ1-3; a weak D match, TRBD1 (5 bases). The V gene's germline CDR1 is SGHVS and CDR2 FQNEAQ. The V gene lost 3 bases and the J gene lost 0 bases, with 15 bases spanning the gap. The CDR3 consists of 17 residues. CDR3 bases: TGTGCCAGCAGCTTCCTTCGGGACCGCTTCTCTGGAAACACCATATATTTT. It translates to CASSFLRDRFSGNTIYF.

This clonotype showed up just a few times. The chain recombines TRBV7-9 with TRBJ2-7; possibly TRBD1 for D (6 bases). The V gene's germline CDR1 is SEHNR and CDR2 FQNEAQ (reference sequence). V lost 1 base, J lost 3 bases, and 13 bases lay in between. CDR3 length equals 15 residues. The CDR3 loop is CASSLGTELIYEQYF. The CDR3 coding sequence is TGTGCCAGCAGCTTAGGGACAGAGTTAATCTACGAGCAGTACTTC.

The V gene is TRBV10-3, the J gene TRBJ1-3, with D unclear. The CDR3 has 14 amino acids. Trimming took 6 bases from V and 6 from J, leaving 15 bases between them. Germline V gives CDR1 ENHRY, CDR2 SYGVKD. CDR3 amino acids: CAIRPDMVVNTIYF. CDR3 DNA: TGTGCCATCAGACCCGACATGGTCGTAAACACCATATATTTT.

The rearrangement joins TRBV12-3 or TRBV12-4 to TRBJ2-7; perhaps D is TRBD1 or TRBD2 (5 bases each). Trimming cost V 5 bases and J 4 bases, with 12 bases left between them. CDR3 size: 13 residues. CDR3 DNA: TGTGCCAGCAGTCGGGACCACCAATACGAGCAGTACTTC. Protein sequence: CASSRDHQYEQYF.

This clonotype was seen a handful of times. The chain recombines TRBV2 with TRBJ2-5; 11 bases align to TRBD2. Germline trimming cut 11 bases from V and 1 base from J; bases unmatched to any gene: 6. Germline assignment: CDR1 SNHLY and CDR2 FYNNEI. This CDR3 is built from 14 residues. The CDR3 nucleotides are TGTGCCGGACAACTAGCGGGGGCCCAAGAGACCCAGTACTTC. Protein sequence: CAGQLAGAQETQYF.

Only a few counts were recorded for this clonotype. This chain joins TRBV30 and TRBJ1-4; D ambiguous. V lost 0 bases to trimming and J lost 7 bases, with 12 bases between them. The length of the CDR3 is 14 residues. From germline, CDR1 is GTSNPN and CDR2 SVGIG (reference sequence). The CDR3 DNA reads TGTGCCTGGAGTGTACACCTCCATGGTGAAAAACTGTTTTTT. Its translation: CAWSVHLHGEKLFF. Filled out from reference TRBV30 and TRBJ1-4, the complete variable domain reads SQTIHQWPATLVQPVGSPLSLECTVEGTSNPNLYWYRQAAGRGLQLLFYSVGIGQISSEVPQNLSASRPQDRQFILSSKKLLLSDSGFYLCAWSVHLHGEKLFFGSGTQLSVL.

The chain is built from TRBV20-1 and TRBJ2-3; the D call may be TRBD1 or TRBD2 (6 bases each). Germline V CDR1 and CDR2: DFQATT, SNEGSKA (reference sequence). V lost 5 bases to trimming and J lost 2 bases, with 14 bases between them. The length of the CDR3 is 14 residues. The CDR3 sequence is CSALSGALTDTQYF. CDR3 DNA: TGCAGTGCTCTGTCGGGGGCCCTCACAGATACGCAGTATTTT.

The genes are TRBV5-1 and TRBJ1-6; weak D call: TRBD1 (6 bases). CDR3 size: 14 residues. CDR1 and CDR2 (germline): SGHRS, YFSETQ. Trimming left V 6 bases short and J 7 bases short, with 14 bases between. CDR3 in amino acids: CASTQGSGNSPLHF. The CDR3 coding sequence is TGCGCCAGCACACAGGGCAGTGGGAATTCACCCCTCCACTTT.

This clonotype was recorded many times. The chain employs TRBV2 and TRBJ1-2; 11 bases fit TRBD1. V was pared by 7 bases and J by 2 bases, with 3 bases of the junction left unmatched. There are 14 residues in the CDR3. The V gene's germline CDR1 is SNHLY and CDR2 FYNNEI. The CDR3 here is CASMGTGGNYGYTF. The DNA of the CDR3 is TGTGCCAGCATGGGGACAGGGGGGAACTATGGCTACACCTTC.

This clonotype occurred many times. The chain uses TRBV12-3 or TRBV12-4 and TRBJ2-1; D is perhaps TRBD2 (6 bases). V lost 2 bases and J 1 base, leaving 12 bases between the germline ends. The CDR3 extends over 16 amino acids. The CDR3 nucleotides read TGTGCCAGCAGTTTATGGCGGGGTCCATCCTACAATGAGCAGTTCTTC. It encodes CASSLWRGPSYNEQFF.

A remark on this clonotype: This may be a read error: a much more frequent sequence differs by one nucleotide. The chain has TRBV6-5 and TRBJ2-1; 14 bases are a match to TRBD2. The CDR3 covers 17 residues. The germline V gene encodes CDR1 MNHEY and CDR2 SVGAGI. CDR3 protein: CANSLWTSGGTDVEQFF. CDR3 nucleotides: TGTGCCAACAGTTTGTGGACTAGCGGGGGGACCGACGTGGAGCAGTTCTTC.

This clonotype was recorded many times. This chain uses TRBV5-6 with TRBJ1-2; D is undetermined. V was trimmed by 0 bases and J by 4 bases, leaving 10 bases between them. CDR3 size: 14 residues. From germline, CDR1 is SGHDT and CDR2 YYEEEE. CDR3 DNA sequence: TGTGCCAGCAGCTTGGTAGCAGGAATCTATGGCTACACCTTC. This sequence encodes CASSLVAGIYGYTF.

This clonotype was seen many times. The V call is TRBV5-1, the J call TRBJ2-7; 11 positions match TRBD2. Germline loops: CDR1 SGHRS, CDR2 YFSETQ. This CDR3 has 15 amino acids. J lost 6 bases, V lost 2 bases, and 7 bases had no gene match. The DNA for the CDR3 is TGCGCCAGCAGCTTCGGGACTAGCGGACCGATCGAGCAGTACTTC. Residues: CASSFGTSGPIEQYF.

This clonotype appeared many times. CDR3 bases: TGTGCCAGCAGCTTAGCCACCATGAACACTGAAGCTTTCTTT. It translates to CASSLATMNTEAFF. The genes are TRBV7-6 and TRBJ1-1; no definite D call. CDR1 SGHVS and CDR2 FNYEAQ come from the germline V gene. Between the trimmed V and J ends, which lost 0 bases and 0 bases, there was a span of 5 bases. The CDR3 runs 14 residues.

CDR3 DNA: TGTGCCAGCAGCCCCCGCGAGGATAATTCACCCCTCCACTTT. Translated: CASSPREDNSPLHF. This chain connects TRBV3-1 to TRBJ1-6; D call uncertain. The V and J ends lost 4 bases and 5 bases respectively, with 9 bases between them. CDR1 and CDR2 from the germline V gene are LGHDT and YNNKEL (reference sequence). The CDR3 spans 14 residues.

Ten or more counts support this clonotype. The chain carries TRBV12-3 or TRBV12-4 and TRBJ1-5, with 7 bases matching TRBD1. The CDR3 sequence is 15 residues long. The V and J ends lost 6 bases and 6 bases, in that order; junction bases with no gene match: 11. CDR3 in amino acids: CASSLGQDGGQPQHF. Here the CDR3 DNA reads TGTGCCAGCAGCCTAGGACAGGATGGCGGTCAGCCCCAGCATTTT.

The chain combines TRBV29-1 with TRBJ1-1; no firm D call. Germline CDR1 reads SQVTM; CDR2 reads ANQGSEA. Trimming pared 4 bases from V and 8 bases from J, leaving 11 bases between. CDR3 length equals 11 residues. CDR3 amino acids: CSVASAAEAFF. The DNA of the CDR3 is TGCAGCGTTGCCTCGGCCGCAGAAGCTTTCTTT.

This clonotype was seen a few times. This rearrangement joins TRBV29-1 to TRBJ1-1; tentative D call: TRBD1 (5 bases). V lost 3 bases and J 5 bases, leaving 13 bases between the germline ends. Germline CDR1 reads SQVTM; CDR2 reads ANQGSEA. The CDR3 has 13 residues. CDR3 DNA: TGCAGCGTTGAGTCCCGACGGGGGACTGAAGCTTTCTTT. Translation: CSVESRRGTEAFF.

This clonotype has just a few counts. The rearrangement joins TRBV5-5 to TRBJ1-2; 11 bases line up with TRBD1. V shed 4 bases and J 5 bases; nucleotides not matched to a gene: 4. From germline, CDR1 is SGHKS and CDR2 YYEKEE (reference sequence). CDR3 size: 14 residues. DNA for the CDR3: TGTGCCAGCAGCGCCGGACAGGGGGCGTATGGCTACACCTTC. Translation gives CASSAGQGAYGYTF.

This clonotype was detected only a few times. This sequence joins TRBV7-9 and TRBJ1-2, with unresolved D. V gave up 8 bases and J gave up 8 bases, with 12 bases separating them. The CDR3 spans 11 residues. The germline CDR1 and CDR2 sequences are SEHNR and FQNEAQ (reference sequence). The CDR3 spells CASGTFGGYTF. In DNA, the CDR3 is TGTGCCAGCGGAACGTTTGGCGGCTACACCTTC.